The source of this T cell receptor (beta chain) is a study of blood T cell repertoires in COVID-19. Study-wide context: Samples representing acute and convalescent COVID-19 were sourced from the United States, Italy and Spain. The analysed material was cDNA or gDNA that came from T cells, B-cell-depleted T cells, or PBMCs.

The authors' processing: Amplification of reference gene primers provided the estimated nucleated cell counts. The data were produced by immunoSEQ multiplex PCR, yet TCRdb's version contains in-frame clones alone and is incomplete. D and trimming were read from the DNA, whereas the V and J calls and clone size are those reported in that table. The sample holds 30,000 or so clones; around 90% are singletons and the top ten take over 13%. The CDR3 runs to 14 residues. Germline CDR1 is SGHNT and CDR2 is YYREEE (reference sequence). V dropped 10 bases and J dropped 5; count of bases not matched to a gene: 15.

Sample: peripheral blood. The source is a man aged 60-69 years with active COVID-19. This sequence joins TRBV5-4 and TRBJ2-7; 7 positions agree with TRBD1. Here the CDR3 reads CAARDGTAPHEQYF. The CDR3 DNA is TGTGCCGCCCGTGATGGGACAGCTCCCCACGAGCAGTACTTC.